These T cell receptor beta chains were read from a single sample in a study of blood T cell repertoires in COVID-19. The data were produced by immunoSEQ multiplex PCR, yet TCRdb's version contains in-frame clones alone and is incomplete. This table has 180,000 or so clones, just over 85% appearing once. Sequencing was performed on peripheral blood. The receptors come from a man between 60 and 70 years old with acute or convalescent COVID-19. Both conserved end residues are part of each CDR3. Each record gives: D gene, clone size, V gene, J gene, CDR3 DNA, CDR3 protein. D genes are given only for firm matches. The size of a clone is reported for some rows only, either as once, few or many, or as a class for expanded clones.

d_call: TRBD2; clone_size: -; v_call: TRBV5-5; j_call: TRBJ2-5; cdr3_nt: TGTGCCAGCAGCAACCTAGCGGGGGGGTTAGAGACCCAGTACTTC; cdr3_aa: CASSNLAGGLETQYF
d_call: -; clone_size: -; v_call: TRBV7-2; j_call: TRBJ1-4; cdr3_nt: TGTGCCAGCAGCCCTAGGTCGGCTGAAAAACTGTTTTTT; cdr3_aa: CASSPRSAEKLFF
d_call: TRBD1; clone_size: few; v_call: TRBV6-5; j_call: TRBJ1-1; cdr3_nt: TGTGCCAGCAGTTACTCGTCGCCAGGGGGTTATGTAGCTTTCTTT; cdr3_aa: CASSYSSPGGYVAFF
d_call: TRBD2; clone_size: -; v_call: TRBV28; j_call: TRBJ2-1; cdr3_nt: TGTGCCACCTCCGTAGCGGGGTCAAAAGGGGATGAGCAGTTCTTC; cdr3_aa: CATSVAGSKGDEQFF
d_call: TRBD2; clone_size: -; v_call: TRBV2; j_call: TRBJ2-7; cdr3_nt: TGTGCCAGCAGTCTAGCGGGAGGTGTTTACGAGCAGTACTTC; cdr3_aa: CASSLAGGVYEQYF
d_call: -; clone_size: many; v_call: TRBV28; j_call: TRBJ1-5; cdr3_nt: TGTGCCAGCAGTCGTTCGGGGGGGGGATGGCCCCAGCATTTT; cdr3_aa: CASSRSGGGWPQHF
d_call: -; clone_size: -; v_call: TRBV30; j_call: TRBJ2-7; cdr3_nt: TGTGCCTGGAGTGAGGGGGACGAGCAGTACTTC; cdr3_aa: CAWSEGDEQYF
d_call: -; clone_size: -; v_call: TRBV7-9; j_call: TRBJ1-1; cdr3_nt: TGTGCCAGCAGCCGCCGAACAGGGCAGAACACTGAAGCTTTCTTT; cdr3_aa: CASSRRTGQNTEAFF
d_call: -; clone_size: -; v_call: TRBV5-1; j_call: TRBJ2-6; cdr3_nt: TGCGCCAGCAGCTTGGCAAGACAAAGCTCTGGGGCCAACGTCCTGACTTTC; cdr3_aa: CASSLARQSSGANVLTF
d_call: -; clone_size: -; v_call: TRBV21-1; j_call: TRBJ2-1; cdr3_nt: TGTGCCAGCAGCAAACGTGGGGACAGTCTCAATGAGCAGTTCTTC; cdr3_aa: CASSKRGDSLNEQFF
d_call: -; clone_size: -; v_call: TRBV5-1; j_call: TRBJ1-4; cdr3_nt: TGCGCCAGCGGGCTTCGGGGGGCGCCGAACGAAAAACTGTTTTTT; cdr3_aa: CASGLRGAPNEKLFF
d_call: TRBD2; clone_size: -; v_call: TRBV7-7; j_call: TRBJ2-7; cdr3_nt: TGTGCTAGCAGCCCCGTAGCGGGAGGGACCTACGAGCAGTACTTC; cdr3_aa: CASSPVAGGTYEQYF
d_call: TRBD1; clone_size: -; v_call: TRBV7-9; j_call: TRBJ2-1; cdr3_nt: TGTGCTTTACAGGGGGTATACAATGAGCAGTTCTTC; cdr3_aa: CALQGVYNEQFF
d_call: TRBD1; clone_size: -; v_call: TRBV19; j_call: TRBJ1-6; cdr3_nt: TGTGCCAGTAGTCGGAGGACAGGGGTTAATTCACCCCTCCACTTT; cdr3_aa: CASSRRTGVNSPLHF
d_call: -; clone_size: -; v_call: TRBV7-9; j_call: TRBJ2-2; cdr3_nt: TGTGCCAGCAGCTTGCCTACAGGGAAACCGAACACCGGGGAGCTGTTTTTT; cdr3_aa: CASSLPTGKPNTGELFF
d_call: TRBD1; clone_size: -; v_call: TRBV3-1/TRBV3-2; j_call: TRBJ1-4; cdr3_nt: TGTGCCAGCAGCCAAGAAACAGGGGCTAATGAAAAACTGTTTTTT; cdr3_aa: CASSQETGANEKLFF
d_call: TRBD1; clone_size: -; v_call: TRBV18; j_call: TRBJ1-3; cdr3_nt: TGTGCCAGCTCACACACAGGGGCTTCTGGAAACACCATATATTTT; cdr3_aa: CASSHTGASGNTIYF
d_call: -; clone_size: -; v_call: TRBV18; j_call: TRBJ2-2; cdr3_nt: TGTGCCAGCTCACCCTTGGGACAATTCACCGGGGAGCTGTTTTTT; cdr3_aa: CASSPLGQFTGELFF
d_call: -; clone_size: -; v_call: TRBV6-6; j_call: TRBJ2-7; cdr3_nt: TGTGCCAGCAGTTACACGACTTACGAGCAGTACTTC; cdr3_aa: CASSYTTYEQYF
d_call: TRBD2; clone_size: -; v_call: TRBV7-3; j_call: TRBJ2-7; cdr3_nt: TGTGCCAGCAGCTTAAAGGGCGGGAGCCACGAGCAGTACTTC; cdr3_aa: CASSLKGGSHEQYF
d_call: TRBD2; clone_size: -; v_call: TRBV28; j_call: TRBJ2-7; cdr3_nt: TGTGCCAGCAGTCTGACTAGCGGGAGGGCAGCCTACGAGCAGTACTTC; cdr3_aa: CASSLTSGRAAYEQYF
d_call: -; clone_size: -; v_call: TRBV24-1; j_call: TRBJ1-5; cdr3_nt: TGTGCCACCAGTGATGGGGGGGCAGGGAACCAGCCCCAGCATTTT; cdr3_aa: CATSDGGAGNQPQHF
d_call: TRBD2; clone_size: few; v_call: TRBV10-1; j_call: TRBJ2-5; cdr3_nt: TGCGCCAGCAGTGAGTTTACTAGCGGGGCTTCTTCGACCCAGTACTTC; cdr3_aa: CASSEFTSGASSTQYF
d_call: -; clone_size: -; v_call: TRBV5-1; j_call: TRBJ1-1; cdr3_nt: TGCGCCAGCAGCTTGGCCCCTAGAGCCCAAATGAACACTGAAGCTTTCTTT; cdr3_aa: CASSLAPRAQMNTEAFF
d_call: -; clone_size: -; v_call: TRBV5-1; j_call: TRBJ2-1; cdr3_nt: TGCGCCAGCAGCTTGGGACAGGCCAACTCCTACAATGAGCAGTTCTTC; cdr3_aa: CASSLGQANSYNEQFF
d_call: TRBD1; clone_size: -; v_call: TRBV29-1; j_call: TRBJ2-5; cdr3_nt: TGCAGCGTTTTTGGGACGGGACAGGCCCAAGAGACCCAGTACTTC; cdr3_aa: CSVFGTGQAQETQYF
d_call: TRBD1; clone_size: -; v_call: TRBV7-9; j_call: TRBJ2-1; cdr3_nt: TGTGCCAGCAGCGACAGGGGCAATGAGCAGTTCTTC; cdr3_aa: CASSDRGNEQFF
d_call: -; clone_size: -; v_call: TRBV7-7; j_call: TRBJ1-4; cdr3_nt: TGTGCTAGCAGCCGCAGCCGGGGAGCTAATGAAAAACTGTTTTTT; cdr3_aa: CASSRSRGANEKLFF
d_call: TRBD2; clone_size: -; v_call: TRBV11-2; j_call: TRBJ2-1; cdr3_nt: TGTGCCAGCAGCTTACTGAGCGGGAGCAGGAACAATGAGCAGTTCTTC; cdr3_aa: CASSLLSGSRNNEQFF
d_call: -; clone_size: -; v_call: TRBV27; j_call: TRBJ2-3; cdr3_nt: TGTGCCAGCAGCCGCCGTCGGTGGGACTTAAGGACAGATACGCAGTATTTT; cdr3_aa: CASSRRRWDLRTDTQYF
d_call: -; clone_size: -; v_call: TRBV4-1; j_call: TRBJ1-1; cdr3_nt: TGCGCCAGCAGCCACCCGGGGAGGTCCCCTGAAGCTTTCTTT; cdr3_aa: CASSHPGRSPEAFF
d_call: -; clone_size: -; v_call: TRBV7-7; j_call: TRBJ2-1; cdr3_nt: TGTGCTAGCAGCTTATGGGCTACCATCTCCTACAATGAGCAGTTCTTC; cdr3_aa: CASSLWATISYNEQFF